The 26 T cell receptor beta chains below come from one sample, sequenced in a study of blood T cells in healthy people across ages. Primers used in a second PCR of about 7 to 12 cycles were a sample-barcoded 5' primer and a J-beta primer mix. Each CDR3 protein gets one entry after TCRdb re-called the 5' RACE reads with MiXCR. This table has approximately 730,000 distinct CDR3 sequences, roughly 44% appearing once. What was sequenced was blood. The source is a woman between 55 and 75 years old in good health.

This clonotype has ten or more counts. The gene calls are TRBV12-3 or TRBV12-4 and TRBJ2-7, with D unresolved. The V gene lost 3 bases and the J gene lost 7 bases, with 13 bases spanning the gap. The CDR3 totals 13 residues. The DNA for the CDR3 is TGTGCCAGCAGTTTGGGATCCCTGGGGGAGCAGTACTTC. Translating gives CASSLGSLGEQYF.

At least ten counts were recorded for this clonotype. The rearrangement links TRBV29-1 to TRBJ2-1; no firm D call. Germline CDR1 and CDR2: SQVTM and ANQGSEA. Trimming stripped 0 bases from V and 10 bases from J, with 16 bases between. CDR3 size: 14 residues. The CDR3 loop is CSVEDLQHGREQFF. The CDR3 region has the DNA TGCAGCGTTGAAGACCTTCAACACGGCAGGGAGCAGTTCTTC.

The V gene is TRBV9, the J gene TRBJ2-4, with 10 bases fitting TRBD2. The DNA matches TRBJ2-7 better at its end, which makes the J call doubtful. Germline V gives CDR1 SGDLS, CDR2 YYNGEE. The CDR3 sequence is 16 residues long. As DNA, the CDR3 is TGTGCCAGCAGCGTGGCTCTAGCGGGGGCTCATTACGAGCAGTACTTC. This codes for CASSVALAGAHYEQYF.

The V gene is TRBV10-3, the J gene TRBJ2-1; possibly TRBD2 for D (6 bases). Germline CDR1 ENHRY, CDR2 SYGVKD. The CDR3 length is 14 residues. The V gene lost 6 bases and the J gene lost 1 base, with 10 bases spanning the gap. DNA of the CDR3: TGTGCCATCAGAGGGGACTCGTCCTACAATGAGCAGTTCTTC. Its translation is CAIRGDSSYNEQFF.

The chain recombines TRBV12-3 or TRBV12-4 with TRBJ1-6; 8 positions match TRBD1. V shed 3 bases and J 7 bases; nucleotides not matched to a gene: 5. The CDR3 loop spans 15 amino acids. The DNA of the CDR3 is TGTGCCAGCAGTTTCCAGACAGGGGCCAATTCACCCCTCCACTTT. Protein: CASSFQTGANSPLHF.

J is TRBJ1-5 and V is TRBV5-1; the D is unclear. The CDR3 sequence is 14 residues long. The germline gives CDR1 SGHRS, CDR2 YFSETQ. With 1 base removed from V and 0 bases from J, the gap between germline ends came to 5 bases. The CDR3 nucleotides read TGCGCCAGCAGCTTGTATCCTAGCAATCAGCCCCAGCATTTT. This codes for CASSLYPSNQPQHF.

This clonotype has only one observation. The genes are TRBV12-3 or TRBV12-4 and TRBJ1-1, with D perhaps matching TRBD1 (5 bases). The ends were cut back, 7 bases at V and 3 bases at J, with 15 bases in the middle. This CDR3 is 14 amino acids long. This CDR3 is CASTSGSSDTEAFF. The CDR3 nucleotides are TGTGCCAGCACCTCAGGGAGTAGCGACACTGAAGCTTTCTTT.

Points on this clonotype: One junction end disagrees with the germline gene, perhaps due to a read error. The genes are TRBV5-1 and TRBJ2-1, with 10 bases lining up with TRBD2. This CDR3 spans 17 amino acids. The germline V gene encodes CDR1 SGHRS and CDR2 YFSETQ. CDR3 sequence: CARSFNLAGVTYNEQFF. Written as DNA, the CDR3 is TGCGCCCGCAGCTTTAATCTAGCGGGAGTGACCTACAATGAGCAGTTCTTC.

This chain links TRBV20-1 with TRBJ2-1; a possible D gene is TRBD2 (7 bases). V lost 1 base to trimming and J lost 10 bases, with 17 bases between them. Germline V gene lookup returns CDR1 DFQATT and CDR2 SNEGSKA (reference sequence). The CDR3 is 14 residues long. CDR3 sequence: CSARVGGGAREQFF. The DNA for the CDR3 is TGCAGTGCTAGAGTTGGAGGGGGGGCGAGGGAGCAGTTCTTC.

The rearrangement uses TRBV18 and TRBJ1-5, with D possibly being TRBD1 (5 bases). Germline values: CDR1 KGHSH, CDR2 LQKENI. The V end was cut by 3 bases, the J end by 5 bases, with 8 bases between. The CDR3 is made up of 13 amino acids. The CDR3 here is CASSPGDYQPQHF. CDR3 bases: TGTGCCAGCTCACCGGGGGATTATCAGCCCCAGCATTTT. The variable domain in full, completed from reference TRBV18 and TRBJ1-5, reads NAGVMQNPRHLVRRRGQEARLRCSPMKGHSHVYWYRQLPEEGLKFMVYLQKENIIDESGMPKERFSAEFPKEGPSILRIQQVVRGDSAAYFCASSPGDYQPQHFGDGTRLSIL.

In its sample, this clonotype was seen once. A read error may explain this, as a much larger clone is one base away. CDR3 nucleotides: TGTGCCAGCAGTTACCGGGACAGGGGTTGCGAGCAGTACTTC. It is translated as CASSYRDRGCEQYF. The V call is TRBV6-5, the J call TRBJ2-7; 10 bases line up with TRBD1. The J segment lost 6 bases and the V segment lost 2 bases, leaving 4 bases of the junction unmatched. The CDR3 length is 14 residues. CDR1 and CDR2 (germline): MNHEY, SVGAGI.

V is TRBV24-1 and J is TRBJ2-5; D gene uncertain. Germline values: CDR1 KGHDR, CDR2 SFDVKD. This CDR3 is 14 amino acids long. V was pared by 2 bases and J by 5 bases, with 11 bases between. CDR3 in DNA: TGTGCCACCAGTGATTCGGGCCTTTTGGAGACCCAGTACTTC. Protein sequence: CATSDSGLLETQYF.

The J gene is TRBJ1-5, the V gene TRBV12-3 or TRBV12-4, with D perhaps matching TRBD1 (5 bases). Trimming removed 6 bases at V and 3 bases at J, with 15 bases between. The CDR3 consists of 15 residues. CDR3 sequence: CASSNTDSINQPQHF. The CDR3 DNA sequence: TGTGCCAGCAGCAATACTGACAGCATCAATCAGCCCCAGCATTTT.

CDR3 amino acids: CASSPLANHEQYF. CDR3 nucleotides: TGTGCCAGCAGCCCTCTGGCCAACCACGAGCAGTACTTC. This rearrangement joins TRBV14 to TRBJ2-4; no firm D call. The DNA end is more similar to TRBJ2-7, so the J call may be wrong. Germline V gene sequence: CDR1 SGHDN, CDR2 FVKESK. The CDR3 has 13 amino acids.

In its sample, this clonotype was seen a few times. The chain couples TRBV5-1 to TRBJ2-5, with 7 nucleotides matching TRBD1. V gave up 7 bases and J gave up 2 bases; unmatched junction bases: 14. The CDR3 spans 16 residues. Germline CDR1 reads SGHRS; CDR2 reads YFSETQ. The CDR3 nucleotides read TGCGCCAGCTCGGCCGGGATGAGGGGGCCTCAAGAGACCCAGTACTTC. Translated: CASSAGMRGPQETQYF.

The chain links TRBV21-1 to TRBJ2-7; the D call of TRBD1 is as the table states it, not checked on the DNA. TRBV21-1 is a pseudogene locus. The CDR3 totals 13 residues. CDR3 protein: CASSPQGALVQYF. DNA for the CDR3: TGTGCCAGCAGCCCTCAGGGGGCGTTGGTGCAGTACTTC.

This clonotype showed up just a few times. V gene TRBV5-1 combines with J gene TRBJ2-1, with 7 bases matching TRBD2. The germline gives CDR1 SGHRS, CDR2 YFSETQ. The CDR3 is 13 residues long. With V trimmed by 6 bases and J by 9 bases, 9 bases remained unmatched. The CDR3 here is CASNYRGESEQFF. The DNA of the CDR3 is TGCGCCAGCAACTATCGGGGGGAGAGTGAGCAGTTCTTC.

The sample holds a few counts of this clonotype. This chain connects TRBV7-9 to TRBJ2-2, with D uncertain. Trimming left V 1 base short and J 1 base short, with 7 bases between. The CDR3 totals 15 residues. The germline V gene has CDR1 SEHNR and CDR2 FQNEAQ (reference sequence). The CDR3 here is CASSLDAGNTGELFF. The DNA of the CDR3 is TGTGCCAGCAGCTTAGATGCCGGGAACACCGGGGAGCTGTTTTTT.

In its sample, this clonotype was seen many times. This sequence joins TRBV10-3 and TRBJ2-7; 8 bases map to TRBD2. This CDR3 has 19 residues. V trimming: 5 bases; J trimming: 0 bases; junction bases outside the gene matches: 18. Germline loops: CDR1 ENHRY, CDR2 SYGVKD. CDR3 nucleotides: TGTGCCATCAGTCCTTCCCTTCGGGGGGGCCCTAGGAGCTCCTACGAGCAGTACTTC. It codes for CAISPSLRGGPRSSYEQYF.

The sample holds a few counts of this clonotype. This chain connects TRBV20-1 to TRBJ1-1; TRBD1 is a possible D gene (6 bases). This CDR3 contains 15 residues. With 7 bases removed from V and 6 bases from J, the gap between germline ends came to 24 bases. Per germline, CDR1 DFQATT and CDR2 SNEGSKA (reference sequence). The DNA of the CDR3 is TGCAGTGTTCCATCCGCGGCACAGGGAGGGTCTGAAGCTTTCTTT. This encodes CSVPSAAQGGSEAFF.

This rearrangement joins TRBV11-2 to TRBJ2-7; 9 nucleotides match TRBD2. The CDR3 loop spans 17 amino acids. V lost 10 bases, J lost 2 bases, and 18 bases stayed unmatched. Germline CDR1 reads SGHAT; CDR2 reads FQNNGV. The CDR3 loop is CATPLGDGREGTYEQYF. CDR3 sequence (DNA): TGTGCCACCCCGTTAGGTGATGGGCGGGAGGGTACCTACGAGCAGTACTTC. The full variable domain, rest sourced from reference TRBV11-2 and TRBJ2-7, is EAGVAQSPRYKIIEKRQSVAFWCNPISGHATLYWYQQILGQGPKLLIQFQNNGVVDDSQLPKDRFSAERLKGVDSTLKIQPAKLEDSAVYLCATPLGDGREGTYEQYFGPGTRLTVT.

Of note for this clonotype: One end of the junction is discordant with germline, which a read error may explain. The chain couples TRBV7-2 to TRBJ2-1; TRBD2 matches 9 bases. The CDR3 is made up of 14 amino acids. Germline CDR1 is SGHTA and CDR2 is FQGNSA. This CDR3 reads CASSFSGSFNVQFF. The CDR3 nucleotides read TGTGCCAGCAGCTTTAGCGGGAGTTTTAATGTGCAGTTCTTC.

CDR3 sequence reads: CATSDFAGGNTGELFF. The CDR3 coding sequence is TGTGCCACCAGTGATTTCGCGGGAGGTAACACCGGGGAGCTGTTTTTT. The chain joins TRBV24-1 to TRBJ2-2, with 8 bases aligning to TRBD2. Germline CDR1 and CDR2: KGHDR and SFDVKD. V was pared by 1 base and J by 2 bases, with 2 bases of the junction left unmatched. The CDR3 contains 16 residues.

This clonotype was recorded at least ten times. The chain employs TRBV11-2 and TRBJ2-3; D possibly corresponds to TRBD1 (5 bases). V lost 5 bases, J lost 0 bases, and 12 bases lay in between. Germline assignment: CDR1 SGHAT and CDR2 FQNNGV. This CDR3 region has 15 residues. CDR3 protein: CASSQRQISTDTQYF. The CDR3 coding sequence is TGTGCCAGCAGCCAACGACAGATTAGCACAGATACGCAGTATTTT.

This chain connects TRBV7-3 to TRBJ2-3; D possibly corresponds to TRBD2 (7 bases). V lost 3 bases and J lost 5, with 12 bases in between. Per the germline V gene, CDR1 is SGHTA and CDR2 is FQGTGA. This CDR3 is 14 amino acids long. For the CDR3, the DNA is TGTGCCAGCAGCTTGACCGGGGGGCTAGATACGCAGTATTTT. Translating it yields CASSLTGGLDTQYF.

As concerns this clonotype: A much larger clone lies one base from this, so it may be a read error. The V gene is TRBV29-1, the J gene TRBJ2-1; D gene unclear. The CDR3 totals 15 residues. Germline V gives CDR1 SQVTM, CDR2 ANQGSEA. The CDR3 region is CSVVGALSSCNEQFF. The CDR3 nucleotides read TGCAGCGTTGTTGGAGCCTTAAGCTCCTGCAATGAGCAGTTCTTC.